The entry below describes one T cell receptor beta chain. The antigen this receptor binds is unknown. The record has no base qualities; no much larger clone is one base away. Interpreted using the paper, the time point label stands for: cycle 4 day 1 (C4D1), after 6 weeks of nivolumab. Every trial patient had relapsed after autologous stem cell transplantation, and cohorts A, B and C differed in prior brentuximab vedotin exposure. A Miltenyi CD8+ T cell isolation kit was used for magnetic negative selection to purify CD8+ T cells from thawed PBMCs. A total of around 60 patients with relapsed/refractory classical Hodgkin lymphoma made up the trial cohort, and each patient's best overall response was complete response, partial response or progressive disease. Nivolumab dosing was 3 mg/kg intravenously every 2 weeks, continuing until either disease progression or unacceptable toxicity. Trial patients were treated with single-agent nivolumab in the multi-cohort phase II CheckMate 205 trial. An independent review committee assessed best overall response by applying the 2007 International Working Group response criteria. PBMCs from the trial were collected at three points: immediately before nivolumab initiation (C1D1), and during therapy at cycle 2 day 1 and cycle 4 day 1. Peripheral blood was collected in 8 mL Vacutainer Cell Preparation Tubes, from which PBMCs were isolated by centrifugation and then cryopreserved. Purified CD4+ and CD8+ fractions were generated only in cases for which an additional PBMC sample was available. Magnetically labelled cells were removed on LS columns in a quadroMACS separator, and the flow-through was retained as the purified fraction.

From a lookup of the germline V gene, CDR1 and CDR2 are LGHNA and YSLEER. V is pared back by 0 bases and J by 7 bases, with 8 bases lying between the germline termini. CDR3 length: 13 amino acids, cysteine to phenylalanine. The entry retains the CDR3 DNA only, 39 bases that are in frame from base 1. The Qiagen DNeasy kit was used to extract genomic DNA from unsorted PBMCs and from the negatively selected CD4+ and CD8+ fractions. Using primers that anneal to V and J segments, immunoSEQ multiplex PCR amplified the TCR beta CDR3 regions. Amplification bias was minimized using a synthetic immune receptor repertoire, and residual bias was removed computationally after sequencing. The paper's processing steps were these. Repertoire diversity was quantified as the Shannon entropy index using custom Python scripts. Unsorted, CD4+ and CD8+ repertoires were analyzed separately, except in combined analyses where CD4+ and CD8+ sequences were merged in silico. Clonal expansion was defined as a frequency increase of at least 2-fold after treatment compared with C1D1, and clones undetected at baseline were assigned a pseudocount of 0.5. Singleton clones were defined as clones with 0 or 1 copy at C1D1, and non-singleton clones were defined as clones with 2 or more copies. Clones expanded in unsorted samples were assigned a CD4+, CD8+ or unknown annotation through matching of protein sequences in sorted samples from the same patient. Wilcoxon tests on paired samples were used to test changes in diversity from C1D1 to C4D1. TCRdb limited this immuneACCESS table to in-frame rearrangements with V and J called. A share of clones is missing; checked studies link under half to unresolved V genes, and the rest is unexplained. The V and J calls and clone size are taken from that table; D and trimming were inferred from the DNA. The sample table records roughly 11,000 clones; about 88% of these occur just once. The top ten clones comprise about 35% of the sample.

These data originate in a study of PD-1 blockade in classical Hodgkin lymphoma (TCRdb year 2020). Concerning the study at large: To define a peripheral blood immune signature of response to PD-1 blockade in classical Hodgkin lymphoma, the study combined TCR beta sequencing with CyTOF.

The full study reports these points: Patients starting nivolumab less than 1 year after ASCT had lower diversity and were excluded from later analyses to avoid confounding by immune reconstitution. Only a single clinical trial cohort was studied, and what caused the repertoire differences, possibly disease activity or prior therapy, remained undefined. Baseline diversity similar to that of newly diagnosed patients was observed in trial patients achieving complete response, whereas significantly lower diversity was observed in partial responders and progressors. Baseline TCR diversity was reported to be lower in newly diagnosed patients than in healthy donors and to be lower still in relapsed/refractory patients. CD4+ but not CD8+ TCR diversity rose significantly by C4D1 (p=0.0027 vs p=0.16), most apparent in complete responders (p=0.02).

The receptor chain draws on TRBV4-3 and TRBJ2-3; no confident D gene assignment can be made. This TCR came from a human donor with classical Hodgkin lymphoma. The donor label of this sample is uncertain. Material: CD8+ T cells from blood, obtained before the fourth cycle of nivolumab. The CDR3 protein: CASSQDYGHTQYF. The DNA is as follows: TGCGCCAGCAGCCAAGATTATGGACATACGCAGTATTTT.